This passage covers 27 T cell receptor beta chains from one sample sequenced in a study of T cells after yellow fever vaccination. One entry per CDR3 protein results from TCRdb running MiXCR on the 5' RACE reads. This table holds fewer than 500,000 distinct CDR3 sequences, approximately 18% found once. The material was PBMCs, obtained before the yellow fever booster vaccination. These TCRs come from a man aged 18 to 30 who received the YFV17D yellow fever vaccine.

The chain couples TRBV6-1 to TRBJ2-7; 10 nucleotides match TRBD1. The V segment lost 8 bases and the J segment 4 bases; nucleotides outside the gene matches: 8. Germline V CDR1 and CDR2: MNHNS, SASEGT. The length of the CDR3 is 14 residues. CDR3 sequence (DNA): TGTGCCAGCGGTCCGGGACAGGGGAAGTACGAGCAGTACGTC. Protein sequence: CASGPGQGKYEQYV.

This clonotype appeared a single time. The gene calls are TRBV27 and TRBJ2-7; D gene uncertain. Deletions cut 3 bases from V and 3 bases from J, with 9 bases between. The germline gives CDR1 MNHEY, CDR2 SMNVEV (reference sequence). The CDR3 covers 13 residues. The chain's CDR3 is CASSLNPDYEQYF. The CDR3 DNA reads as TGTGCCAGCAGTTTGAACCCGGACTACGAGCAGTACTTC.

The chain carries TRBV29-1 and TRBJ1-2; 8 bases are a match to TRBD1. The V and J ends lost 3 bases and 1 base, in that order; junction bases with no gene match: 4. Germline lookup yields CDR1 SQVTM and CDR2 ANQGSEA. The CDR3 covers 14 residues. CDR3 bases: TGCAGCGTTGAGCAGGGGGCCCTTAACTATGGCTACACCTTC. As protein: CSVEQGALNYGYTF.

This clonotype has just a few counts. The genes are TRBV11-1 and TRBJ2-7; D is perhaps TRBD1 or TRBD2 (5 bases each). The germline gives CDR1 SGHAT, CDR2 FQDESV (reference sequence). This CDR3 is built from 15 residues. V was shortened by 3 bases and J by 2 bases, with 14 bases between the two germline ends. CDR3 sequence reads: CASSFGDQEAYEQYF. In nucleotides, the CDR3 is TGTGCCAGCAGCTTCGGGGACCAGGAGGCCTACGAGCAGTACTTC.

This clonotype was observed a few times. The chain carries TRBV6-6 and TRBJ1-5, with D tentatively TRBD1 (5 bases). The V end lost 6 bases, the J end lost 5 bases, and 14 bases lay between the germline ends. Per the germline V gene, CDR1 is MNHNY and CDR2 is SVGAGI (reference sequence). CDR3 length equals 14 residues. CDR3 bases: TGTGCCAGCAGCGCTACAGCGGGGGATCAGCCCCAGCATTTT. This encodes CASSATAGDQPQHF.

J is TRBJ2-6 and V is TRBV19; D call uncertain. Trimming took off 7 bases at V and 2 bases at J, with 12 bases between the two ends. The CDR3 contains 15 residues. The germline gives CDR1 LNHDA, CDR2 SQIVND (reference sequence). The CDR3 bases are TGTGCCAGTACACGGATCGCGGCTGGGGCCAACGTCCTGACTTTC. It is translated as CASTRIAAGANVLTF.

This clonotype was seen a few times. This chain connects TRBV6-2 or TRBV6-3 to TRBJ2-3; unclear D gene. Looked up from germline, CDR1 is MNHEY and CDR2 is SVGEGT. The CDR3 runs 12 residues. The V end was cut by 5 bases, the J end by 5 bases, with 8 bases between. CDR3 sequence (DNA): TGTGCCAGCAGTCTGAGGATAGATACGCAGTATTTT. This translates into CASSLRIDTQYF.

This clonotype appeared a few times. CDR3 sequence (DNA): TGTGCCAGCAGCCCCCCACAGGGGGCGTCAAGGGATACGCAGTATTTT. Translated: CASSPPQGASRDTQYF. The genes are TRBV6-5 and TRBJ2-3; 9 bases line up with TRBD1. Germline V gene data show CDR1 as MNHEY and CDR2 as SVGAGI. The CDR3 consists of 16 residues. Losses at the gene ends were 6 bases for V and 6 bases for J; bases not matched to a gene: 13.

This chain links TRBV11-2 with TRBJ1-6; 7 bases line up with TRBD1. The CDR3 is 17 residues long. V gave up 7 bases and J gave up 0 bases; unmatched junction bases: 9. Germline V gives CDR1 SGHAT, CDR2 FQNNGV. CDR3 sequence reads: CASIQGGGSSYNSPLHF. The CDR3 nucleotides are TGTGCCAGCATCCAGGGGGGGGGCAGCTCCTATAATTCACCCCTCCACTTT.

The CDR3 region has the DNA TGCAGTGCTGGGGGGGTCGGACAGGGTTTTCTCGCCCAGCATTTT. This sequence encodes CSAGGVGQGFLAQHF. The chain joins TRBV20-1 to TRBJ1-5; 8 bases map to TRBD1. The trim removed 5 bases at V and 11 bases at J, leaving 17 bases unmatched. The CDR3 is made up of 15 amino acids. Germline lookup yields CDR1 DFQATT and CDR2 SNEGSKA (reference sequence).

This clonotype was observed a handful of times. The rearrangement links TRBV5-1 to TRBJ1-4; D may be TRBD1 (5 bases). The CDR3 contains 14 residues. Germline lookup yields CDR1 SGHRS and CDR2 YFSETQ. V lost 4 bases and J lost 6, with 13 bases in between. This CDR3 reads CASSHRDPDEKLFF. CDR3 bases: TGCGCCAGCAGCCACCGGGACCCCGATGAAAAACTGTTTTTT.

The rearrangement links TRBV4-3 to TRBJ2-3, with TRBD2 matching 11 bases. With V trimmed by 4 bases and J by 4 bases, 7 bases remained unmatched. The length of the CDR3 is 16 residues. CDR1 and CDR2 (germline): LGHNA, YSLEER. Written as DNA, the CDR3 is TGCGCCAGCAGCCCCTTAGCGGGGGGGCCATCAGATACGCAGTATTTT. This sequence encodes CASSPLAGGPSDTQYF.

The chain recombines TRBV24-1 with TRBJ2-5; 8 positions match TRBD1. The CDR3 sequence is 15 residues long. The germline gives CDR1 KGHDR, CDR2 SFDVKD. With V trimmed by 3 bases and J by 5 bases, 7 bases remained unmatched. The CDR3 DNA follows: TGTGCCACCAGTGATCCCGGACAGGGAAGGGAGACCCAGTACTTC. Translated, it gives CATSDPGQGRETQYF.

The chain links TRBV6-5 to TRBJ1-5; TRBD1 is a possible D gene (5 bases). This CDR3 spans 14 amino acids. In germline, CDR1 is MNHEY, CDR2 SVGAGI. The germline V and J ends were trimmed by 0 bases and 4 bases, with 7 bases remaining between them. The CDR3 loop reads CASSYSSGNQPQHF. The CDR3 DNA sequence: TGTGCCAGCAGTTACTCTTCAGGGAATCAGCCCCAGCATTTT.

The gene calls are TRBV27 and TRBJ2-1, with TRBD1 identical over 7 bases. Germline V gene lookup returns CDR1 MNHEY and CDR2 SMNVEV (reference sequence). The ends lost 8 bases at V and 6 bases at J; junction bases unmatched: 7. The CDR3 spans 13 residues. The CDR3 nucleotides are TGTGCCAGCCGGACAGGCGCAGTCAATGAGCAGTTCTTC. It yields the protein CASRTGAVNEQFF.

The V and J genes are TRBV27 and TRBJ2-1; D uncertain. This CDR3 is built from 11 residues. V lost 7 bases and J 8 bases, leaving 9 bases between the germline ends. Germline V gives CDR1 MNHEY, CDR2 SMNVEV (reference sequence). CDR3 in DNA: TGTGCCAGCACCTACTTGGATGAGCAGTTCTTC. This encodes CASTYLDEQFF.

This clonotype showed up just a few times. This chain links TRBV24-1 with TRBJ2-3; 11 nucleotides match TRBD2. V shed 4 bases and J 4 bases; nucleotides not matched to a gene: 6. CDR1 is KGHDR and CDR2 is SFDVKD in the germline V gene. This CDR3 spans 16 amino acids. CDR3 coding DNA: TGTGCCACCAGTGACCCCGGGACTAGCGGAGCAGATACGCAGTATTTT. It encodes CATSDPGTSGADTQYF.

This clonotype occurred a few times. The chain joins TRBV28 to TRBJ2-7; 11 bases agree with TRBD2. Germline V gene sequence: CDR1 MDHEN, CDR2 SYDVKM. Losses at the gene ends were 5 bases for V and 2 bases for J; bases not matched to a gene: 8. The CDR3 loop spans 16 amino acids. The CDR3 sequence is CASSGSGGAKPYEQYV. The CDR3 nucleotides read TGTGCCAGCAGTGGTAGCGGGGGGGCAAAACCCTACGAGCAGTACGTC.

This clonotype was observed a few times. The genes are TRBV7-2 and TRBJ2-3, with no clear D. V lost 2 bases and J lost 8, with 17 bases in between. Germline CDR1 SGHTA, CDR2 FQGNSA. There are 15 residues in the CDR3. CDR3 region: CASSLTLWSGATQYF. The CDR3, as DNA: TGTGCCAGCAGCTTAACCCTTTGGTCAGGCGCTACGCAGTATTTT. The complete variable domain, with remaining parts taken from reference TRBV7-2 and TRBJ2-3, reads GAGVSQSPSNKVTEKGKDVELRCDPISGHTALYWYRQSLGQGLEFLIYFQGNSAPDKSGLPSDRFSAERTGGSVSTLTIQRTQQEDSAVYLCASSLTLWSGATQYFGPGTRLTVL.

The CDR3 DNA sequence: TGTGCCAGCAGCCAAGACCCCCCAGATACGCAGTATTTT. Its protein product is CASSQDPPDTQYF. The V gene is TRBV4-2, the J gene TRBJ2-3; D remains ambiguous. The CDR3 runs to 13 residues. Per the germline V gene, CDR1 is LGHNA and CDR2 is YNFKEQ. Trimming took 0 bases from V and 4 from J, leaving 5 bases between them.

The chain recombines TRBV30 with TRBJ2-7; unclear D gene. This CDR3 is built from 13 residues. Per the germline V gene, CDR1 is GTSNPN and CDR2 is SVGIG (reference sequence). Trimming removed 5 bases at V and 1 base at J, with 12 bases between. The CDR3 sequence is CAWLGKGSYEQYF. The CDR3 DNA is TGTGCCTGGCTGGGGAAAGGGTCCTACGAGCAGTACTTC.

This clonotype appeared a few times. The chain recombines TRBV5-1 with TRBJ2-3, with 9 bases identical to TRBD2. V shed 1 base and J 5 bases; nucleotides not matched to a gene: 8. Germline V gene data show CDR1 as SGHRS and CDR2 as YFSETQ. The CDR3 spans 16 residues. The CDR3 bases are TGCGCCAGCAGCTTGAGCGGCGGGGGGGCCCAAGATACGCAGTATTTT. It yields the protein CASSLSGGGAQDTQYF.

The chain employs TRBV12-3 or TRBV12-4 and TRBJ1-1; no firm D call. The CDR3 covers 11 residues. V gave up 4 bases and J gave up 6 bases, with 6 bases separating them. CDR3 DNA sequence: TGTGCCAGCAGTTATATCTCTGAAGCTTTCTTT. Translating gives CASSYISEAFF.

CDR3 DNA sequence: TGTGCCAGCAGTTTAAAGGAACAGGGAGGTGGCTACACCTTC. Amino acid sequence: CASSLKEQGGGYTF. This chain uses TRBV27 with TRBJ1-2; D is perhaps TRBD1 (6 bases). The CDR3 spans 14 residues. From germline, CDR1 is MNHEY and CDR2 SMNVEV (reference sequence). V gave up 2 bases and J gave up 7 bases, with 14 bases separating them.

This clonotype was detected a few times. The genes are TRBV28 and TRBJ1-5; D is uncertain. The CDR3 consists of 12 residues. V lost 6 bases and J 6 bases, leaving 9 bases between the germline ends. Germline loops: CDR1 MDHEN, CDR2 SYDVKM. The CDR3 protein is CASSQQPQPQHF. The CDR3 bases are TGTGCCAGCAGCCAACAGCCTCAGCCCCAGCATTTT.

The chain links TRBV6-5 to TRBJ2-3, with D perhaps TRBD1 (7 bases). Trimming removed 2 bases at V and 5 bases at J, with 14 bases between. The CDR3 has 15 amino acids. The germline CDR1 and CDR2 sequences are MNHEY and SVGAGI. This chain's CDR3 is CASSYGGGGIDTQYF. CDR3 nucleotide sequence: TGTGCCAGCAGTTACGGTGGAGGGGGCATAGATACGCAGTATTTT.

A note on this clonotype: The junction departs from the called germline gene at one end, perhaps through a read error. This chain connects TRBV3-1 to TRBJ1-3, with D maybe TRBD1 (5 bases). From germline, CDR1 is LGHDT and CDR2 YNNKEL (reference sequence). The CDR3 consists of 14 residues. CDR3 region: CASSPRVSVNTIYF. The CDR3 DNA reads TGTGCCAGCAGCCCCAGGGTCTCTGTAAACACCATATATTTT.